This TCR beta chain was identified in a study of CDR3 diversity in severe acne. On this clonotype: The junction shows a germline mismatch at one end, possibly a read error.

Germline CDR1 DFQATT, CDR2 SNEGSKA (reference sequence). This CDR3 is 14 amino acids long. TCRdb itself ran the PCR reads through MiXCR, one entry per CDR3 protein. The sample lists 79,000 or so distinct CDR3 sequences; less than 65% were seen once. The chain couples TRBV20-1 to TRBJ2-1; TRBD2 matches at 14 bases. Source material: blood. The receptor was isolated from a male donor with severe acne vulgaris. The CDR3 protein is CSARTSGGLHEQSF. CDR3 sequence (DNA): TGCAGTGCCAGGACTAGCGGGGGGCTTCATGAGCAGTCCTTC.